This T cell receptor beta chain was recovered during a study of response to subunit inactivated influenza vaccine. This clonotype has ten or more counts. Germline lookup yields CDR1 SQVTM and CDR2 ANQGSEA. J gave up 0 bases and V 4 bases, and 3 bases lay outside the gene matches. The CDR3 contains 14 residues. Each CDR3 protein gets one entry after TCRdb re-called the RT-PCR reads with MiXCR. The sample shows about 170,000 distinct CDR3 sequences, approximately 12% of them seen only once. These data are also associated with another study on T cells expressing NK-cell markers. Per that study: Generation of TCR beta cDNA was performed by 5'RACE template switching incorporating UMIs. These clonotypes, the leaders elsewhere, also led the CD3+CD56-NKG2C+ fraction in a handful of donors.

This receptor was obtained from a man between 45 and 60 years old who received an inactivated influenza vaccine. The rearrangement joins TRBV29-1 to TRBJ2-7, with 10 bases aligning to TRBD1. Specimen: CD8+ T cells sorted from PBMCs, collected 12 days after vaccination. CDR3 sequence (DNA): TGCAGCGTTGGGGGGACAGGGGCCTCCTACGAGCAGTACTTC. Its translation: CSVGGTGASYEQYF.